The 12 T cell receptor beta chains below come from one sample, sequenced in a study of neurological immune-mediated disorders. Each CDR3 protein gets one entry after TCRdb re-called the 5' RACE reads with MiXCR. The repertoire holds around 20,000 distinct CDR3 sequences, with 8% to 13% as singletons. The sequenced sample consisted of PBMCs. Source of these receptors: a woman aged 55-70 years with HTLV-1-associated myelopathy (HAM/TSP).

This clonotype was found many times. Here the CDR3 reads CSAQTGSSYNSPLHF. DNA of the CDR3: TGCAGTGCCCAGACCGGGAGCTCCTATAATTCACCCCTCCACTTT. The V and J genes are TRBV20-1 and TRBJ1-6; D gene ambiguous. In germline, CDR1 is DFQATT, CDR2 SNEGSKA (reference sequence). This CDR3 region has 15 residues. Trimming removed 6 bases from V and 0 bases from J, with 12 bases in between.

In this sample, this clonotype turned up many times. V usage is TRBV7-9 and J usage is TRBJ1-5; unclear D gene. Germline CDR1 reads SEHNR; CDR2 reads FQNEAQ (reference sequence). Trimming removed 1 base at V and 5 bases at J, with 12 bases between. CDR3 length: 15 amino acids. The CDR3 here is CASSLGWGADQPQHF. The CDR3 nucleotides read TGTGCCAGCAGCTTAGGGTGGGGTGCAGATCAGCCCCAGCATTTT.

This clonotype was recorded many times. The V call is TRBV5-1, the J call TRBJ1-4, with 9 bases that match TRBD1. Germline V gene data show CDR1 as SGHRS and CDR2 as YFSETQ. The CDR3 sequence is 17 residues long. The V and J ends lost 5 bases and 2 bases, in that order; junction bases with no gene match: 10. In DNA, the CDR3 is TGCGCCAGCAGACCCGGGACAGGGTATGGGACTAATGAAAAACTGTTTTTT. It translates to CASRPGTGYGTNEKLFF.

This clonotype has ten or more counts. The chain employs TRBV19 and TRBJ1-1; D possibly corresponds to TRBD1 (6 bases). V lost 7 bases to trimming and J lost 4 bases, with 16 bases between them. Germline loops: CDR1 LNHDA, CDR2 SQIVND (reference sequence). This CDR3 spans 14 amino acids. Here the CDR3 reads CASNTGYEATEAFF. For the CDR3, the DNA is TGTGCCAGTAACACAGGGTATGAGGCCACTGAAGCTTTCTTT.

This clonotype was detected many times. V and J are TRBV20-1 and TRBJ2-1; perhaps TRBD2 as D (6 bases). This CDR3 region has 15 residues. From germline, CDR1 is DFQATT and CDR2 SNEGSKA (reference sequence). V was shortened by 0 bases and J by 6 bases, with 15 bases between the two germline ends. CDR3 region: CSARDFRPGGNEQFF. DNA for the CDR3: TGCAGTGCTAGAGATTTCCGCCCCGGGGGCAATGAGCAGTTCTTC.

This clonotype came up many times. The rearrangement uses TRBV10-3 and TRBJ2-1; D not certain. The CDR3 is made up of 12 amino acids. Germline V CDR1 and CDR2: ENHRY, SYGVKD. Trimming cost V 4 bases and J 6 bases, with 7 bases left between them. CDR3 DNA: TGTGCCATCAGTGGAACTTCCAATGAGCAGTTCTTC. Its translation is CAISGTSNEQFF.

This clonotype came up many times. This chain uses TRBV5-6 with TRBJ2-5; 10 nucleotides align to TRBD2. The V gene end was trimmed by 1 base and the J gene end by 3 bases; junction bases not matched to a gene: 3. Per the germline V gene, CDR1 is SGHDT and CDR2 is YYEEEE. The CDR3 is 15 residues long. Written as DNA, the CDR3 is TGTGCCAGCAGCTTGAGGCTAGCGGGGGAAGAGACCCAGTACTTC. Its translation is CASSLRLAGEETQYF.

This clonotype has at least ten counts. The chain links TRBV15 to TRBJ2-5, with 7 positions matching TRBD1. V trimming: 3 bases; J trimming: 9 bases; junction bases outside the gene matches: 13. Germline V gene data show CDR1 as LNHNV and CDR2 as YYDKDF (reference sequence). CDR3 length: 15 residues. The DNA for the CDR3 is TGTGCCACCAGCAGTATGGGACAGCCCGCGGAGGCCCAGTACTTC. Residues: CATSSMGQPAEAQYF. Using reference TRBV15 and TRBJ2-5 for the parts outside the CDR3, the full variable domain is DAMVIQNPRYQVTQFGKPVTLSCSQTLNHNVMYWYQQKSSQAPKLLFHYYDKDFNNEADTPDNFQSRRPNTSFCFLDIRSPGLGDTAMYLCATSSMGQPAEAQYFGPGTRLLVL.

This clonotype was counted many times. At one end, the junction sequence differs from germline, possibly due to a read error. The chain has TRBV20-1 and TRBJ1-1; a weak D match, TRBD1 (6 bases). The CDR3 is 15 residues long. The germline CDR1 and CDR2 sequences are DFQATT and SNEGSKA (reference sequence). In DNA, the CDR3 is TGCAGTGCCAGAGGGGTCAGGGGCATGAACACTGAAGCTTTCTTT. Translating it yields CSARGVRGMNTEAFF.

The sample holds many counts of this clonotype. The chain recombines TRBV5-1 with TRBJ2-1; the match to TRBD1 covers 8 bases. The CDR3 covers 16 residues. The V gene's germline CDR1 is SGHRS and CDR2 YFSETQ. J lost 0 bases, V lost 5 bases, and 7 bases had no gene match. CDR3 sequence: CASRTGTGISYNEQFF. CDR3 DNA: TGCGCCAGCAGAACCGGGACAGGCATCTCCTACAATGAGCAGTTCTTC.

This clonotype was observed many times. V usage is TRBV6-6 and J usage is TRBJ2-1; D may be TRBD1 (5 bases). Germline V gene sequence: CDR1 MNHNY, CDR2 SVGAGI (reference sequence). This CDR3 is built from 15 residues. Trimming pared 0 bases from V and 3 bases from J, leaving 9 bases between. CDR3 region: CASSYSSRDYNEQFF. CDR3 nucleotides: TGTGCCAGCAGTTACTCGTCCAGGGACTACAATGAGCAGTTCTTC.

This clonotype has ten or more counts. The chain is built from TRBV5-1 and TRBJ2-3; 13 bases fit TRBD2. Trimming at V came to 4 bases and at J to 1 base, leaving 9 bases not matched to a gene. Germline CDR1 SGHRS, CDR2 YFSETQ. The CDR3 totals 18 residues. CDR3 nucleotides: TGCGCCAGCAGCCGACTATCGGGGACTAGCGGGGGCACAGATACGCAGTATTTT. Protein sequence: CASSRLSGTSGGTDTQYF.